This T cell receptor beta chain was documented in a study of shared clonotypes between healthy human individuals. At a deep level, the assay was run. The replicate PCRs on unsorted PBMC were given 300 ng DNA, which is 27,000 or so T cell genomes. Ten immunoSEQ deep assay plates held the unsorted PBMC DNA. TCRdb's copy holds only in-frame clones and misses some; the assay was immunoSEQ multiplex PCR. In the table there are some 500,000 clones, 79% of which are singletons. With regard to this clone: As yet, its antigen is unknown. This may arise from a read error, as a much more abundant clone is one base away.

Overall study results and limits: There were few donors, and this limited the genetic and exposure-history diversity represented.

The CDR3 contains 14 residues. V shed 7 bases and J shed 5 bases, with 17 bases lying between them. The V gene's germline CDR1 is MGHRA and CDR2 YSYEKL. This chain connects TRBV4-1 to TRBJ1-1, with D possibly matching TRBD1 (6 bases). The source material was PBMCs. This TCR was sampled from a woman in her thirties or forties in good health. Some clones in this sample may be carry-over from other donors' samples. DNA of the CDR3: TGCGCCAGCACCCTACGGGGGGCTGGGACTGAAGCTTTCTTT. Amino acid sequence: CASTLRGAGTEAFF.